The 19 T cell receptor beta chains below were found in one sample sequenced in a study of Tregs in tolerant kidney transplant recipients. TCRdb's table, derived via immunoSEQ multiplex PCR, lists solely in-frame clones and lacks some. The sample lists about 110,000 clones, around 90% occurring once. The sequenced sample was CD4+ T cells from blood, obtained before the transplant. These receptors were collected from a human donor who received a combined kidney and bone marrow transplant.

This clone has just one count. The rearrangement uses TRBV15 and TRBJ2-7, with D tentatively TRBD1 (5 bases). Germline CDR1 LNHNV, CDR2 YYDKDF (reference sequence). Trimming took off 0 bases at V and 6 bases at J, with 12 bases between the two ends. This CDR3 comprises 14 residues. This chain's CDR3 is CATSRDSQGGEQYF. In DNA, the CDR3 is TGTGCCACCAGCAGAGATTCCCAGGGTGGCGAGCAGTACTTC.

The sample holds one count of this clone. The chain employs TRBV7-7 and TRBJ2-3, with 8 bases lining up with TRBD1. There are 14 residues in the CDR3. Germline loops: CDR1 SSHAT, CDR2 FNYEAQ (reference sequence). V lost 4 bases and J lost 4; bases outside the gene matches: 4. The CDR3 sequence: CASSSGTGPDTQYF. DNA for the CDR3: TGTGCCAGCAGCTCGGGGACAGGACCAGATACGCAGTATTTT. Together with reference TRBV7-7 and TRBJ2-3, the CDR3 gives the full variable domain: GAGVSQSPRYKVTKRGQDVTLRCDPISSHATLYWYQQALGQGPEFLTYFNYEAQPDKSGLPSDRFSAERPEGSISTLTIQRTEQRDSAMYRCASSSGTGPDTQYFGPGTRLTVL.

V and J are TRBV4-1 and TRBJ1-1; 10 bases fit TRBD1. Germline V gene lookup returns CDR1 MGHRA and CDR2 YSYEKL. V shed 3 bases and J 1 base; nucleotides not matched to a gene: 2. This CDR3 contains 15 residues. CDR3 in DNA: TGCGCCAGCAGCCAGGGACAGGGGAGGAACACTGAAGCTTTCTTT. Translated: CASSQGQGRNTEAFF.

This sequence joins TRBV10-3 and TRBJ2-7, with 7 bases aligning to TRBD1. The CDR3 length is 14 residues. Germline V gene data show CDR1 as ENHRY and CDR2 as SYGVKD. Trimming at V came to 1 base and at J to 2 bases, leaving 2 bases not matched to a gene. The CDR3 here is CAISEFTGAYEQYF. Here the CDR3 DNA reads TGTGCCATCAGTGAGTTTACAGGGGCCTACGAGCAGTACTTC.

The V and J genes are TRBV7-2 and TRBJ2-5, with 13 bases lining up with TRBD2. The CDR3 loop spans 15 amino acids. J lost 2 bases, V lost 7 bases, and 4 bases had no gene match. From germline, CDR1 is SGHTA and CDR2 FQGNSA. The DNA for the CDR3 is TGTGCCAGCATGACTAGCGGGGGGCGGCAAGAGACCCAGTACTTC. This translates into CASMTSGGRQETQYF.

This chain joins TRBV2 and TRBJ2-1; 11 nucleotides align to TRBD2. Germline CDR1 reads SNHLY; CDR2 reads FYNNEI. V lost 8 bases, J lost 4 bases, and 4 bases stayed unmatched. CDR3 length: 14 residues. The CDR3 reads CASHIAGGYNEQFF. CDR3 DNA sequence: TGTGCCAGCCACATAGCGGGAGGGTACAATGAGCAGTTCTTC.

The genes are TRBV12-5 and TRBJ1-2; weak D call: TRBD1 (6 bases). CDR3 length equals 14 residues. Germline values: CDR1 LGHNT, CDR2 FRNRAP. The V and J ends lost 6 bases and 4 bases respectively, with 15 bases between them. In nucleotides, the CDR3 is TGTGCTAGTGGAACCCTGACAGGCGTCTATGGCTACACCTTC. Protein: CASGTLTGVYGYTF.

This chain joins TRBV11-2 and TRBJ2-7, with TRBD1 as a possible D gene (6 bases). Trimming removed 11 bases at V and 0 bases at J, with 8 bases between. The germline gives CDR1 SGHAT, CDR2 FQNNGV. The CDR3 length is 11 residues. CDR3 nucleotides: TGTGCCTCAGGGGTCTCCTACGAGCAGTACTTC. This encodes CASGVSYEQYF.

This chain uses TRBV4-3 with TRBJ2-3, with a possible D match to TRBD2 (7 bases). From germline, CDR1 is LGHNA and CDR2 YSLEER. V was shortened by 2 bases and J by 2 bases, with 14 bases between the two germline ends. The CDR3 runs 16 residues. The CDR3 region is CASSQLGGRNTDTQYF. In nucleotides, the CDR3 is TGCGCCAGCAGCCAATTGGGGGGGCGGAACACAGATACGCAGTATTTT.

The chain has TRBV5-8 and TRBJ1-2; TRBD1 is a possible D gene (5 bases). This CDR3 has 15 residues. Trimming removed 1 base at V and 4 bases at J, with 14 bases between. The germline V gene has CDR1 SGHTS and CDR2 YDEGEE. CDR3 sequence reads: CASSLWAGSPYGYTF. DNA for the CDR3: TGTGCCAGCAGCTTGTGGGCAGGGTCTCCCTATGGCTACACCTTC.

The rearrangement links TRBV9 to TRBJ1-5, with D unresolved. With 0 bases removed from V and 5 bases from J, the gap between germline ends came to 9 bases. Germline V lookup: CDR1 SGDLS, CDR2 YYNGEE. CDR3 length: 14 amino acids. CDR3 residues: CASSVGLYDQPQHF. The DNA for the CDR3 is TGTGCCAGCAGCGTAGGTTTGTATGATCAGCCCCAGCATTTT.

The J gene is TRBJ1-6, the V gene TRBV5-4, with D uncertain. V was clipped by 4 bases and J by 6 bases, with 14 bases between them. The germline V gene encodes CDR1 SGHNT and CDR2 YYREEE (reference sequence). This CDR3 spans 15 amino acids. The CDR3 sequence: CASSPRTGTNSPLHF. CDR3 nucleotide sequence: TGTGCCAGCAGCCCGCGGACGGGAACTAATTCACCCCTCCACTTT.

The V call is TRBV25-1, the J call TRBJ1-1; 7 bases align to TRBD1. V shed 3 bases, J shed 0 bases, and the junction held 7 bases outside the gene matches. Per germline, CDR1 MGHDK and CDR2 SYGVNS. CDR3 length equals 16 residues. The CDR3 is CASSDPLQGMNTEAFF. DNA for the CDR3: TGTGCCAGCAGTGACCCCTTACAGGGGATGAACACTGAAGCTTTCTTT.

The CDR3 is CASSSPGPAAFF. DNA for the CDR3: TGTGCCAGCAGTTCCCCTGGGCCGGCGGCTTTCTTT. V usage is TRBV28 and J usage is TRBJ1-1; D is uncertain. V was pared by 4 bases and J by 11 bases, with 14 bases between. Germline loops: CDR1 MDHEN, CDR2 SYDVKM. The CDR3 covers 12 residues.

The chain links TRBV29-1 to TRBJ1-3; D call uncertain. The germline V and J ends were trimmed by 3 bases and 0 bases, with 6 bases remaining between them. This CDR3 has 13 amino acids. From germline, CDR1 is SQVTM and CDR2 ANQGSEA. Here the CDR3 reads CSVDPVSGNTIYF. In DNA form, the CDR3 reads TGCAGCGTTGATCCAGTCTCTGGAAACACCATATATTTT.

This chain links TRBV2 with TRBJ1-3, with unresolved D. This CDR3 comprises 13 residues. V lost 7 bases, J lost 3 bases, and 10 bases lay in between. CDR1 and CDR2 from the germline V gene are SNHLY and FYNNEI. The chain's CDR3 is CASTRLVGNTIYF. The CDR3 nucleotides read TGTGCCAGCACCAGACTAGTTGGAAACACCATATATTTT.

The CDR3 sequence is CASSERVHYEQYF. The CDR3 DNA reads as TGTGCCAGCAGTGAACGCGTTCACTACGAGCAGTACTTC. The chain recombines TRBV25-1 with TRBJ2-7; D gene ambiguous. V was clipped by 2 bases and J by 3 bases, with 8 bases between them. CDR1 and CDR2 from the germline V gene are MGHDK and SYGVNS. The CDR3 spans 13 residues.

The chain joins TRBV30 to TRBJ2-3; the D gene is possibly TRBD2 (5 bases). Germline V lookup: CDR1 GTSNPN, CDR2 SVGIG (reference sequence). This CDR3 has 15 amino acids. The germline V and J ends were trimmed by 0 bases and 1 base, with 11 bases remaining between them. The CDR3 loop reads CAWSVGGRGTDTQYF. CDR3 nucleotides: TGTGCCTGGAGTGTAGGTGGGAGAGGCACAGATACGCAGTATTTT.

J is TRBJ2-1 and V is TRBV9; 7 nucleotides agree with TRBD1. CDR3 size: 15 residues. CDR1 SGDLS and CDR2 YYNGEE come from the germline V gene. J was trimmed by 2 bases and V by 0 bases; bases with no gene match: 2. CDR3 coding DNA: TGTGCCAGCAGCGTAGACGACAGGGCCTACAATGAGCAGTTCTTC. Its protein product is CASSVDDRAYNEQFF.